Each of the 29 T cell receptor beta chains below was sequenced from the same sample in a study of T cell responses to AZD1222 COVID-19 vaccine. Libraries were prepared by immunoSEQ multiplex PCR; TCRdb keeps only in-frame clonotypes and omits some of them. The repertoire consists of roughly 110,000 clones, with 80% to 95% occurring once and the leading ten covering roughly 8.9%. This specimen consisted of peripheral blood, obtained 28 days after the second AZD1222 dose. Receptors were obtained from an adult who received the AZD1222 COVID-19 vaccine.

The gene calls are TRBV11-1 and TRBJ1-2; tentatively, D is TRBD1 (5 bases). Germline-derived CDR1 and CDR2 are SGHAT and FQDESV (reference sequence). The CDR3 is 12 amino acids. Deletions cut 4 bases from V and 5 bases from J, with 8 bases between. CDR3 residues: CASSSQGYGYTF. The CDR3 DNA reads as TGTGCCAGCAGCTCTCAGGGTTATGGCTACACCTTC.

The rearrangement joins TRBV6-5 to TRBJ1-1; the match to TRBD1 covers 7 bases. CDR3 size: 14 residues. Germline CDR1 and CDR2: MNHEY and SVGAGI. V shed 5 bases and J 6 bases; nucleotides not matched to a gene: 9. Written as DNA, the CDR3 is TGTGCCAGCAGTCGACAGGGAGGATACTCTGAAGCTTTCTTT. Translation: CASSRQGGYSEAFF.

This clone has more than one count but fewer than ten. CDR3 nucleotide sequence: TGTGCCAGCAGTTACTCGATGGGGGCACAGCCCCAGCATTTT. The encoded protein is CASSYSMGAQPQHF. The chain combines TRBV6-2 or TRBV6-3 with TRBJ1-5; D may be TRBD1 (6 bases). V lost 0 bases and J 7 bases, leaving 10 bases between the germline ends. CDR3 size: 14 residues. Per germline, CDR1 MNHEY and CDR2 SVGEGT.

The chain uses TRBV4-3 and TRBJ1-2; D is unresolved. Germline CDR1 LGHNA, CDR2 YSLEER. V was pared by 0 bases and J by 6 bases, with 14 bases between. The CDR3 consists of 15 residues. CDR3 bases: TGCGCCAGCAGCCAAGATAGTTGGATGGTGGATGGCTACACCTTC. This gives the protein CASSQDSWMVDGYTF.

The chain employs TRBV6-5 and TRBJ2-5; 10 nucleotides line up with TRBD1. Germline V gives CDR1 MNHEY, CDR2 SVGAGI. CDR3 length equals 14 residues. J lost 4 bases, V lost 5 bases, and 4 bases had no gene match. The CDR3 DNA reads TGTGCCAGCAGTAGGGGACAGGGGAGAGAGACCCAGTACTTC. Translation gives CASSRGQGRETQYF.

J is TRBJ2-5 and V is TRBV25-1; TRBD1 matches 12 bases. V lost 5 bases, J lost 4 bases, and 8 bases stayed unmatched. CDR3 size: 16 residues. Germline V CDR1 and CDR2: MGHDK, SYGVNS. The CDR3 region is CASSIPGQGALETQYF. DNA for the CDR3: TGTGCCAGCAGTATCCCGGGACAGGGGGCTTTAGAGACCCAGTACTTC.

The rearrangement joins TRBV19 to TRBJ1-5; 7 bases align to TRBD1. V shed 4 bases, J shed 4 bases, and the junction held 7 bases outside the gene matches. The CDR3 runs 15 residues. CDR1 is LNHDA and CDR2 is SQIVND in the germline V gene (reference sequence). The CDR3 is CASSNRDRLNQPQHF. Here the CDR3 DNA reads TGTGCCAGTAGTAACCGGGACAGACTTAATCAGCCCCAGCATTTT.

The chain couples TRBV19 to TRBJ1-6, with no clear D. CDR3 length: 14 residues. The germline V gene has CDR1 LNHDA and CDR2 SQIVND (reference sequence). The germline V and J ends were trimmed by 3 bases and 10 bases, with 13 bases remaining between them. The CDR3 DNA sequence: TGTGCCAGTAGTATCAACGCGCTATCCTCACCCCTCCACTTT. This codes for CASSINALSSPLHF.

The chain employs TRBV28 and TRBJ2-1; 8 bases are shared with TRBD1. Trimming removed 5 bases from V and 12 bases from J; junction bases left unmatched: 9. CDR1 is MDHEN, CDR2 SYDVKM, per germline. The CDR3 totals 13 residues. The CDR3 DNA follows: TGTGCCAGCAGTCAAGACAGGGGTCGACGGCAGTTCTTC. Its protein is CASSQDRGRRQFF. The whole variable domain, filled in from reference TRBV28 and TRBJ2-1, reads DVKVTQSSRYLVKRTGEKVFLECVQDMDHENMFWYRQDPGLGLRLIYFSYDVKMKEKGDIPEGYSVSREKKERFSLILESASTNQTSMYLCASSQDRGRRQFFGPGTRLTVL.

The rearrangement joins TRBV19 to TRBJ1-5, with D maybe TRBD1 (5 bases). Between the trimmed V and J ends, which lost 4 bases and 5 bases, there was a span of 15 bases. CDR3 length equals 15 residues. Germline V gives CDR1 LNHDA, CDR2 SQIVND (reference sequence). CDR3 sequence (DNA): TGTGCCAGTAGTAGGGGGTCAAGCGCTTATCAGCCCCAGCATTTT. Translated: CASSRGSSAYQPQHF.

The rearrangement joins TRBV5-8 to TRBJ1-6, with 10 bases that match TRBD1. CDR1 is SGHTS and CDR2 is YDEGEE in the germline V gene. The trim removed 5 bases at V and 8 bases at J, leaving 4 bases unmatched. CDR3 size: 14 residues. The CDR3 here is CASSPGQGYSPLHF. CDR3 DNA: TGTGCCAGCAGTCCGGGACAGGGGTATTCACCCCTCCACTTT.

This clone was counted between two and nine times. CDR3 protein: CASSLQGAGNSPLHF. The CDR3 DNA reads TGCGCCAGCAGCTTGCAGGGGGCTGGTAATTCACCCCTCCACTTT. V is TRBV5-1 and J is TRBJ1-6, with 8 bases aligning to TRBD1. This CDR3 region has 15 residues. From germline, CDR1 is SGHRS and CDR2 YFSETQ. The V segment lost 1 base and the J segment 6 bases; nucleotides outside the gene matches: 3. Complete variable domain (other parts from reference TRBV5-1 and TRBJ1-6): KAGVTQTPRYLIKTRGQQVTLSCSPISGHRSVSWYQQTPGQGLQFLFEYFSETQRNKGNFPGRFSGRQFSNSRSEMNVSTLELGDSALYLCASSLQGAGNSPLHFGNGTRLTVT.

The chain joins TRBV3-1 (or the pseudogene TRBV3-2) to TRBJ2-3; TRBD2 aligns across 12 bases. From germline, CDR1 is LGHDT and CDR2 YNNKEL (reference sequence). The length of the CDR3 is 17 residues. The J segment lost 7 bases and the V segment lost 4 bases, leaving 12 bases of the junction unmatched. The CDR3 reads CASSRSSSGRAANTQYF. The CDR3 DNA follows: TGTGCCAGCAGCCGGTCCTCTAGCGGGAGGGCCGCGAATACGCAGTATTTT.

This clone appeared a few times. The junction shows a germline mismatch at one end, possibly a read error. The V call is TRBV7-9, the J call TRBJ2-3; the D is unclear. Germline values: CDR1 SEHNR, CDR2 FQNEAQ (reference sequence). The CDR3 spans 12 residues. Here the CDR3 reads CASSTFTNTQYF. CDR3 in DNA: TGTGCCAGCAGCACATTCACAAATACGCAGTATTTT. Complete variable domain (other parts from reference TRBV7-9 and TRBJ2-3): DTGVSQNPRHKITKRGQNVTFRCDPISEHNRLYWYRQTLGQGPEFLTYFQNEAQLEKSRLLSDRFSAERPKGSFSTLEIQRTEQGDSAMYLCASSTFTNTQYFGPGTRLTVL.

CDR3 DNA sequence: TGTGCCAGCAGCCCTTACAGGAGTTATGGCTACACCTTC. Its protein is CASSPYRSYGYTF. The chain uses TRBV3-1 (or the pseudogene TRBV3-2) and TRBJ1-2, with a possible D match to TRBD1 (5 bases). Germline V lookup: CDR1 LGHDT, CDR2 YNNKEL (reference sequence). CDR3 size: 13 residues. The V end lost 4 bases, the J end lost 5 bases, and 11 bases lay between the germline ends.

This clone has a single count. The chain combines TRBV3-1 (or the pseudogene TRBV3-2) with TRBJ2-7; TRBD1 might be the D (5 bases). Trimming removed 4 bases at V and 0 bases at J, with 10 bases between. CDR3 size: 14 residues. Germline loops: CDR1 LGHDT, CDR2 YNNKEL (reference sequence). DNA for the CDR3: TGTGCCAGCAGCCCCACAGGTTACTCCTACGAGCAGTACTTC. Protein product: CASSPTGYSYEQYF.

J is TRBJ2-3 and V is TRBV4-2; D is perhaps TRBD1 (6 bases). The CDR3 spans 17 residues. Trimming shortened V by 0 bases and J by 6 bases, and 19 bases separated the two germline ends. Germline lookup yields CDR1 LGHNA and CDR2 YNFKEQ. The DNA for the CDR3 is TGTGCCAGCAGCCAAGACCCCCACAGGGTAGTGACGGATACGCAGTATTTT. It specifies CASSQDPHRVVTDTQYF.

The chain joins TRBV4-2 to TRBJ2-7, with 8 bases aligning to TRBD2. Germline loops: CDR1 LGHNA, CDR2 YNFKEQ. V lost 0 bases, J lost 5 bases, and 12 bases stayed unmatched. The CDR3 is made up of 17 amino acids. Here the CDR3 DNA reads TGTGCCAGCAGCCAAGATCTCAGGCAGCGGGAGATCCACGAGCAGTACTTC. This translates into CASSQDLRQREIHEQYF.

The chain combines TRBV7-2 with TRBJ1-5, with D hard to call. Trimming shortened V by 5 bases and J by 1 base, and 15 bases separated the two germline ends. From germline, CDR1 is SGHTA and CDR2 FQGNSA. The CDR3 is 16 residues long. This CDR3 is CASSPTRAASNQPQHF. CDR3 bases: TGTGCCAGCAGCCCAACCCGGGCAGCGAGCAATCAGCCCCAGCATTTT.

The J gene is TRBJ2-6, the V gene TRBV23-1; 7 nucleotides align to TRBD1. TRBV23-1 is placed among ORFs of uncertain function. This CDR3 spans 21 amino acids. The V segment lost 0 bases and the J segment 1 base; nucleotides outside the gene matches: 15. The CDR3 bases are TGCGCCAGCAGTCAATCCCCACACCCACCACAGGGGTGTTCTGGGGCCAACGTCCTGACTTTC. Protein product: CASSQSPHPPQGCSGANVLTF.

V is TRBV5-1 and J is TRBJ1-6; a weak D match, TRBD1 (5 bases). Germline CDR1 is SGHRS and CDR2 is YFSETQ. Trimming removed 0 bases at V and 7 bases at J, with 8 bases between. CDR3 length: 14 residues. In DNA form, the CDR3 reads TGCGCCAGCAGCTTGGACAGGACAAATTCACCCCTCCACTTT. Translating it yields CASSLDRTNSPLHF.

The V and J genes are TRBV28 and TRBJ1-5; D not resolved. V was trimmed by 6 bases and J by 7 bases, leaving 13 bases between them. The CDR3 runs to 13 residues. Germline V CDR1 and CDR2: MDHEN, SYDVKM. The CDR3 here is CASREGNQQPQHF. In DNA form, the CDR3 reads TGTGCCAGCAGGGAAGGCAACCAGCAGCCCCAGCATTTT.

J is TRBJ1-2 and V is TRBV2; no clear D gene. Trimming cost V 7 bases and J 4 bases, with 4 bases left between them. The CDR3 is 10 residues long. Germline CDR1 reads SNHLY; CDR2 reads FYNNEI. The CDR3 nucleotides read TGTGCCAGCAACACCTATGGCTACACCTTC. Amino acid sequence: CASNTYGYTF.

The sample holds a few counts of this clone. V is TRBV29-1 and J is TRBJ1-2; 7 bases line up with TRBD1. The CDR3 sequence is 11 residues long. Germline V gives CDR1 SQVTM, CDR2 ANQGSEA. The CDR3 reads CIGQDLDGYTF. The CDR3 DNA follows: TGCATTGGACAGGACTTAGATGGCTACACCTTC.

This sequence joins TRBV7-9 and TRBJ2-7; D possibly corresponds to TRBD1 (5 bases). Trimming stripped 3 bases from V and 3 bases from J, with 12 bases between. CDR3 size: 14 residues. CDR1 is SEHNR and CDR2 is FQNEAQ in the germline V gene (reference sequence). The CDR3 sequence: CASSFPDSLYEQYF. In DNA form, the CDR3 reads TGTGCCAGCAGCTTCCCCGACAGCCTCTACGAGCAGTACTTC.

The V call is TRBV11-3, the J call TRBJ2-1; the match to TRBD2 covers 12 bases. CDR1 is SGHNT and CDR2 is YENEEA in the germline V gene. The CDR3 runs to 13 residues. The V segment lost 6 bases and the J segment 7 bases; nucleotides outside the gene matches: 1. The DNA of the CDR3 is TGTGCCAGCAGTACTAGCGGGGGGAATGAGCAGTTCTTC. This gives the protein CASSTSGGNEQFF.

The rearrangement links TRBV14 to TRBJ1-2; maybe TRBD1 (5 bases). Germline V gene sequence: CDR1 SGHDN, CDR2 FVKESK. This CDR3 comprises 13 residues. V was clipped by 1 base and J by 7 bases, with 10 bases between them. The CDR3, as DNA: TGTGCCAGCAGCCAAGGGGGGTTTGCTGGCTACACCTTC. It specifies CASSQGGFAGYTF.

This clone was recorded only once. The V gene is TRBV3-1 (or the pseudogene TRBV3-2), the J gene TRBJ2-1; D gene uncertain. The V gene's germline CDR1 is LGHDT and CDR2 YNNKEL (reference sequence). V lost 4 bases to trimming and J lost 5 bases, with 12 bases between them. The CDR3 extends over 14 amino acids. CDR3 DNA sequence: TGTGCCAGCAGCCCAGGCCTACGAAACAATGAGCAGTTCTTC. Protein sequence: CASSPGLRNNEQFF.

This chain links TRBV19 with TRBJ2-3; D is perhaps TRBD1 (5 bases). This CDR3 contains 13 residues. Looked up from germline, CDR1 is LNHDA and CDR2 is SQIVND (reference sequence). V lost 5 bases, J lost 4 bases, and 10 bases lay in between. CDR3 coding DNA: TGTGCCAGTAGTGGGCGCAGGGCAGATACGCAGTATTTT. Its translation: CASSGRRADTQYF.